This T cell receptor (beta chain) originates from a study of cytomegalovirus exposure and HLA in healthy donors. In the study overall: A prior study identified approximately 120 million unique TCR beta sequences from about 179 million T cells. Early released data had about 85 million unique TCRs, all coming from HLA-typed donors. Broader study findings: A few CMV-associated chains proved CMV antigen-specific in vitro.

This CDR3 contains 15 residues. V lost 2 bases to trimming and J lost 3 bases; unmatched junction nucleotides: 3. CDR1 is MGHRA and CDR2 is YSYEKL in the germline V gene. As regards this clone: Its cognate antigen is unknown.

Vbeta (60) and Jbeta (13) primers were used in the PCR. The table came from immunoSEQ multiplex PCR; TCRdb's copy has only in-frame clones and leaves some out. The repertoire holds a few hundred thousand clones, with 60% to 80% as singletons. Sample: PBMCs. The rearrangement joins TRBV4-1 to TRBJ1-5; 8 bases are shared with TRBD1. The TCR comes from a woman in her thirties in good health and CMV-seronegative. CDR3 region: CASSQWTGSNQPQHF. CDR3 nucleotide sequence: TGCGCCAGCAGCCAATGGACAGGGTCCAATCAGCCCCAGCATTTT.